The T cell receptor (beta chain) described here comes from a study of vaccination effects on CD4 cells after COVID-19. Sequencing used immunoSEQ multiplex PCR; TCRdb keeps in-frame clones, though not all of them. The sample shows over 30,000 clones, approximately 70% of them seen only once. Germline V gene lookup returns CDR1 SGHDT and CDR2 YYEEEE. The CDR3 is made up of 15 amino acids. Trimming at V came to 6 bases and at J to 1 base, leaving 8 bases not matched to a gene. In the case of this clone: Antigen unknown.

Study conclusions and caveats: Infection-derived and vaccine-derived clones contracted markedly late after vaccination.

Before any sequencing was done, the ViraFEST assay used viral peptide pools to expand antigen-specific CD4+ T cells. Scientists isolated CD4+ T cells after an approximately 9-day culture period ended. Vaccine recipients had no previous SARS-CoV-2 infection; their nucleocapsid antibodies were negative. Cultures received IL-2 medium that replaced half the medium on days 3 and 7. The clonotype comes from a human donor who received a COVID-19 vaccine. V usage is TRBV5-6 and J usage is TRBJ2-3; TRBD2 matches 7 bases. The specimen comprised CD4+ T cells from PBMCs cultured with SARS-CoV-2 spike peptides, sampled before COVID-19 vaccination. The CDR3 nucleotides are TGTGCCAGCACCCCGTTGGCGGGGGGCACAGATACGCAGTATTTT. This gives the protein CASTPLAGGTDTQYF.